A selection of T cell receptor beta chains follows, all from one sample in a study of shared clonotypes between healthy human individuals. Assay used: immunoSEQ multiplex PCR; TCRdb lists only in-frame clones, some missing. The sample lists some 2.1 million clones; 90% to 95% were seen once. Input material: naive CD8+ T cells from PBMCs. These receptors originate from a man aged 18 to 35 in good health. Some clones in this sample may be carry-over from other donors' samples. Each CDR3 is given with its conserved first and last residue. Each record gives: CDR3 DNA, CDR3 protein, J gene, V gene, clone size, D gene. A D gene is named only where the DNA matches it firmly. The size of a clone is reported for some rows only, either as once, few or many, or as a class for expanded clones.

CDR3nt: TGTGCCAGCAGCACAAGAGGTTTTAATGAGCAGTTCTTC; CDR3aa: CASSTRGFNEQFF; j_gene: TRBJ2-1; v_gene: TRBV27; abundance: -; d_gene: -
CDR3nt: TGTGCCAGCAGCCTCTCCGTAGCAGGAGAAGGTTATACAGATACGCAGTATTTT; CDR3aa: CASSLSVAGEGYTDTQYF; j_gene: TRBJ2-3; v_gene: TRBV4-2; abundance: -; d_gene: -
CDR3nt: TGCGCCAGCAGCTTGTGGAGAGATGAGCAGTTCTTC; CDR3aa: CASSLWRDEQFF; j_gene: TRBJ2-1; v_gene: TRBV5-1; abundance: -; d_gene: -
CDR3nt: TGTGCCAGCAGCTTAGCCCCGGGACAATCGAGCTCCTACGAGCAGTACTTC; CDR3aa: CASSLAPGQSSSYEQYF; j_gene: TRBJ2-7; v_gene: TRBV11-2; abundance: -; d_gene: -
CDR3nt: TGTGCCAGCAGCTTAGCGACCCAACCGGGACAGGACGATATCTATGGCTACACCTTC; CDR3aa: CASSLATQPGQDDIYGYTF; j_gene: TRBJ1-2; v_gene: TRBV7-9; abundance: once; d_gene: TRBD1
CDR3nt: TGTGCCAGCAGCTTGACCAGGAGGGCCTTTGACAATGAGCAGTTCTTC; CDR3aa: CASSLTRRAFDNEQFF; j_gene: TRBJ2-1; v_gene: TRBV7-9; abundance: -; d_gene: -
CDR3nt: TGTGCCAGCAGTTTACAACAGGGTTACAATGAGCAGTTCTTC; CDR3aa: CASSLQQGYNEQFF; j_gene: TRBJ2-1; v_gene: TRBV6-5; abundance: -; d_gene: -
CDR3nt: TGTGCCAGCAGCGTCGGTGGGATGAGGGAGCTGTTTTTT; CDR3aa: CASSVGGMRELFF; j_gene: TRBJ2-2; v_gene: TRBV7-3; abundance: -; d_gene: -
CDR3nt: TGCAGCGGAGACACGGGCAAACCAAATGGCTACACCTTC; CDR3aa: CSGDTGKPNGYTF; j_gene: TRBJ1-2; v_gene: TRBV29-1; abundance: -; d_gene: -
CDR3nt: TGTGCCAGCAGCACTATAGGGCTAGAGAACATTCAGTACTTC; CDR3aa: CASSTIGLENIQYF; j_gene: TRBJ2-4; v_gene: TRBV27; abundance: -; d_gene: -
CDR3nt: TGTGCCAGCAGCCGGGCTAGCGGTTCCTACAATGAGCAGTTCTTC; CDR3aa: CASSRASGSYNEQFF; j_gene: TRBJ2-1; v_gene: TRBV7-6; abundance: -; d_gene: TRBD2
CDR3nt: TGTGCTAGTGGGACTGGGGCAGAACTATATGGCTACACCTTC; CDR3aa: CASGTGAELYGYTF; j_gene: TRBJ1-2; v_gene: TRBV12-5; abundance: -; d_gene: -
CDR3nt: TGTGCCAGCAGTGTGACAGGGGGCTCTGGCTACACCTTC; CDR3aa: CASSVTGGSGYTF; j_gene: TRBJ1-2; v_gene: TRBV27; abundance: -; d_gene: TRBD1
CDR3nt: TGCAGCGTTGAGGACCGCTACAATGAGCAGTTCTTC; CDR3aa: CSVEDRYNEQFF; j_gene: TRBJ2-1; v_gene: TRBV29-1; abundance: -; d_gene: -
CDR3nt: TGTGCCAGCAGTTACTCACGCGGGAGTTACAATGAGCAGTTCTTC; CDR3aa: CASSYSRGSYNEQFF; j_gene: TRBJ2-1; v_gene: TRBV6-5; abundance: -; d_gene: TRBD2
CDR3nt: TGTGCCTGGAGGAAACAGGGGCGAAATGAAAAACTGTTTTTT; CDR3aa: CAWRKQGRNEKLFF; j_gene: TRBJ1-4; v_gene: TRBV30; abundance: -; d_gene: TRBD1
CDR3nt: TGTGCCAGCAGTTTCCTCCTGGCAGGGAAATTGAATGAGCAGTTCTTC; CDR3aa: CASSFLLAGKLNEQFF; j_gene: TRBJ2-1; v_gene: TRBV28; abundance: -; d_gene: -
CDR3nt: TGCAGCGTTGGAACCGCACCGGGACACAACTACGAGCAGTACTTC; CDR3aa: CSVGTAPGHNYEQYF; j_gene: TRBJ2-7; v_gene: TRBV29-1; abundance: -; d_gene: -
CDR3nt: TGTGCCAGCAGCAAAGCCGTGTCCTTTAACTATGGCTACACCTTC; CDR3aa: CASSKAVSFNYGYTF; j_gene: TRBJ1-2; v_gene: TRBV21-1; abundance: -; d_gene: -
CDR3nt: TGTGCCAGCAGCGCCACGGACAGGGCCTCCCAAGAGACCCAGTACTTC; CDR3aa: CASSATDRASQETQYF; j_gene: TRBJ2-5; v_gene: TRBV7-7; abundance: once; d_gene: TRBD1
CDR3nt: TGTGCCAGCAGTGCCCGGACAGGGAGACCGAACACTGAAGCTTTCTTT; CDR3aa: CASSARTGRPNTEAFF; j_gene: TRBJ1-1; v_gene: TRBV2; abundance: -; d_gene: TRBD1
CDR3nt: TGCGCCAGCAGCCAAGGGAAAGGACTGAAATACGAGCAGTACTTC; CDR3aa: CASSQGKGLKYEQYF; j_gene: TRBJ2-7; v_gene: TRBV4-1; abundance: once; d_gene: -
CDR3nt: TGTGCCAGCAGTTACAGGGGGGGGGCGATGAACACTGAAGCTTTCTTT; CDR3aa: CASSYRGGAMNTEAFF; j_gene: TRBJ1-1; v_gene: TRBV6-6; abundance: -; d_gene: -
CDR3nt: TGTGCCAGCAGCCAACGGACAGGGGCGATAATGAACACTGAAGCTTTCTTT; CDR3aa: CASSQRTGAIMNTEAFF; j_gene: TRBJ1-1; v_gene: TRBV4-2; abundance: -; d_gene: TRBD1
CDR3nt: TGTGCCAGCAGTGAAGCTGCTGGAAACACCATATATTTT; CDR3aa: CASSEAAGNTIYF; j_gene: TRBJ1-3; v_gene: TRBV6-1; abundance: -; d_gene: -
CDR3nt: TGTGCCAGCAGCTCACCCCTCCGTAGACAGGGAGGGAACACTGAAGCTTTCTTT; CDR3aa: CASSSPLRRQGGNTEAFF; j_gene: TRBJ1-1; v_gene: TRBV7-9; abundance: once; d_gene: TRBD1
CDR3nt: TGCAGCGTAGCGAGCAGACAGGCCTACGAGCAGTACTTC; CDR3aa: CSVASRQAYEQYF; j_gene: TRBJ2-7; v_gene: TRBV29-1; abundance: -; d_gene: -
CDR3nt: TGTGCCAGTAGTATAGGGGAAGGCACCCAGCCCCAGCATTTT; CDR3aa: CASSIGEGTQPQHF; j_gene: TRBJ1-5; v_gene: TRBV19; abundance: few; d_gene: -
CDR3nt: TGTGCCAGCAACGGGCGGGTTGAAGCTTTCTTT; CDR3aa: CASNGRVEAFF; j_gene: TRBJ1-1; v_gene: TRBV6-5; abundance: -; d_gene: -
CDR3nt: TGTGCCAGCAAAACTCAGGATCAGCCCCAGCATTTT; CDR3aa: CASKTQDQPQHF; j_gene: TRBJ1-5; v_gene: TRBV28; abundance: -; d_gene: -
CDR3nt: TGTGCCACCAGCAATGGACTAGCGGGAGCGCATGGTGAGCAGTTCTTC; CDR3aa: CATSNGLAGAHGEQFF; j_gene: TRBJ2-1; v_gene: TRBV15; abundance: -; d_gene: TRBD2
CDR3nt: TGTGCCAGCAGTTTCGCAGGGTCGGCAGATACGCAGTATTTT; CDR3aa: CASSFAGSADTQYF; j_gene: TRBJ2-3; v_gene: TRBV27; abundance: -; d_gene: -
CDR3nt: TGTGCCAGCAGTGAATCGGATAGCGGTGAGTTCTTC; CDR3aa: CASSESDSGEFF; j_gene: TRBJ2-1; v_gene: TRBV25-1; abundance: -; d_gene: -
CDR3nt: TGTGCCAGCAGTTTATCGAAAGGGGGCGAGCAGTACTTC; CDR3aa: CASSLSKGGEQYF; j_gene: TRBJ2-7; v_gene: TRBV27; abundance: -; d_gene: -
CDR3nt: TGCGCCAGCAGCCAACAGTCAGATGAAGGAATCTACGAGCAGTACTTC; CDR3aa: CASSQQSDEGIYEQYF; j_gene: TRBJ2-7; v_gene: TRBV4-1; abundance: -; d_gene: -
CDR3nt: TGTGCCAGCAGTGACACCATGAACACTGAAGCTTTCTTT; CDR3aa: CASSDTMNTEAFF; j_gene: TRBJ1-1; v_gene: TRBV2; abundance: -; d_gene: -
CDR3nt: TGCAGCGTTGGGGCGGGGAAAAACATTCAGTACTTC; CDR3aa: CSVGAGKNIQYF; j_gene: TRBJ2-4; v_gene: TRBV29-1; abundance: -; d_gene: -
CDR3nt: TGTGCCAGCAGTTACTGGGAGGGCTCAGTAGGTGAGCAGTTCTTC; CDR3aa: CASSYWEGSVGEQFF; j_gene: TRBJ2-1; v_gene: TRBV6-6; abundance: -; d_gene: TRBD2
CDR3nt: TGTGCCAGCTCACCCAGGGACAGCTACAATGAGCAGTTCTTC; CDR3aa: CASSPRDSYNEQFF; j_gene: TRBJ2-1; v_gene: TRBV18; abundance: -; d_gene: TRBD1
CDR3nt: TGTGCCAGCAGCGTAGCTGAGGGTGAGCAGTTCTTC; CDR3aa: CASSVAEGEQFF; j_gene: TRBJ2-1; v_gene: TRBV9; abundance: -; d_gene: -
CDR3nt: TGTGCCAGCAGCTTAGAGGTTCTAGCGGGAGGGCCAGACAATGAGCAGTTCTTC; CDR3aa: CASSLEVLAGGPDNEQFF; j_gene: TRBJ2-1; v_gene: TRBV11-2; abundance: -; d_gene: TRBD2
CDR3nt: TGTGCCAGCAGCCCCCGGTCCCGGGAGCTGTTTTTT; CDR3aa: CASSPRSRELFF; j_gene: TRBJ2-2; v_gene: TRBV11-3; abundance: once; d_gene: -
CDR3nt: TGCGCCAGCAGCTTGGAGGGGGCTCACACAGATACGCAGTATTTT; CDR3aa: CASSLEGAHTDTQYF; j_gene: TRBJ2-3; v_gene: TRBV5-1; abundance: -; d_gene: TRBD1
CDR3nt: TGTGCCAGCCACCACTACGAGCAGTACTTC; CDR3aa: CASHHYEQYF; j_gene: TRBJ2-7; v_gene: TRBV6-1; abundance: once; d_gene: -
CDR3nt: TGTGCCAGTAGTACGCCCCTGAGGGGGAACACTGAAGCTTTCTTT; CDR3aa: CASSTPLRGNTEAFF; j_gene: TRBJ1-1; v_gene: TRBV19; abundance: -; d_gene: -
CDR3nt: TGTGCCAGCAGCTTAGTTGGTATGAACACTGAAGCTTTCTTT; CDR3aa: CASSLVGMNTEAFF; j_gene: TRBJ1-1; v_gene: TRBV7-9; abundance: -; d_gene: -
CDR3nt: TGTGCCAGCAGCTATCAGGGTAACTATGGCTACACCTTC; CDR3aa: CASSYQGNYGYTF; j_gene: TRBJ1-2; v_gene: TRBV28; abundance: -; d_gene: -
CDR3nt: TGTGCCAGCAGCCAAAGGACAGGGGAGTACGAGCAGTACTTC; CDR3aa: CASSQRTGEYEQYF; j_gene: TRBJ2-7; v_gene: TRBV4-2; abundance: -; d_gene: TRBD1
CDR3nt: TGTGCCAGCAATGACAGGGGCTGGAATGAGCAGTTCTTC; CDR3aa: CASNDRGWNEQFF; j_gene: TRBJ2-1; v_gene: TRBV6-1; abundance: -; d_gene: TRBD1
CDR3nt: TGTGCCAGCAGCTTAACGGGAAGCGGCTACGAGCAGTACTTC; CDR3aa: CASSLTGSGYEQYF; j_gene: TRBJ2-7; v_gene: TRBV7-3; abundance: -; d_gene: -
CDR3nt: TGTGCCAGCAGCCCTCGCCTCGGGCAGGGATACTACAATGAGCAGTTCTTC; CDR3aa: CASSPRLGQGYYNEQFF; j_gene: TRBJ2-1; v_gene: TRBV9; abundance: -; d_gene: -
CDR3nt: TGCGCCAGCAGCCAGCAAGGGGGGAACTACCTGATCACAGATACGCAGTATTTT; CDR3aa: CASSQQGGNYLITDTQYF; j_gene: TRBJ2-3; v_gene: TRBV4-1; abundance: -; d_gene: -
CDR3nt: TGTGCCAGCAGTTTTAGCGGGAGTGGCCAAGAGACCCAGTACTTC; CDR3aa: CASSFSGSGQETQYF; j_gene: TRBJ2-5; v_gene: TRBV11-2; abundance: -; d_gene: TRBD2
CDR3nt: TGCGCCAGCAGCCAGGAAGACAGGGGCCGGTTGTATTACTATGGCTACACCTTC; CDR3aa: CASSQEDRGRLYYYGYTF; j_gene: TRBJ1-2; v_gene: TRBV4-1; abundance: -; d_gene: TRBD1
CDR3nt: TGTGCCTGGAGTGTGAGCGGGAGGAACCCCTTAGCCAAAAACATTCAGTACTTC; CDR3aa: CAWSVSGRNPLAKNIQYF; j_gene: TRBJ2-4; v_gene: TRBV30; abundance: -; d_gene: TRBD2
CDR3nt: TGTGCCAGCAATCCCCTCGGGAATTGGGGGGCAGGGGACACTGAAGCTTTCTTT; CDR3aa: CASNPLGNWGAGDTEAFF; j_gene: TRBJ1-1; v_gene: TRBV28; abundance: -; d_gene: -
CDR3nt: TGCGCCAGCAGCCAAGATGGACTAGCGGTTATAAGGCAGTTCTTC; CDR3aa: CASSQDGLAVIRQFF; j_gene: TRBJ2-1; v_gene: TRBV4-1; abundance: -; d_gene: TRBD2
CDR3nt: TGCGCCAGCAGCCAGGGACTAGCGGGAGGCCCCAGAGTTGAAGATACGCAGTATTTT; CDR3aa: CASSQGLAGGPRVEDTQYF; j_gene: TRBJ2-3; v_gene: TRBV4-3; abundance: once; d_gene: TRBD2
CDR3nt: TGTGCCAGCAGCCGAGGTACCGGGGAGCTGTTTTTT; CDR3aa: CASSRGTGELFF; j_gene: TRBJ2-2; v_gene: TRBV7-6; abundance: -; d_gene: -
CDR3nt: TGTGCCATCAGATCGATTGACAACGGGGCTGAAGCTTTCTTT; CDR3aa: CAIRSIDNGAEAFF; j_gene: TRBJ1-1; v_gene: TRBV10-3; abundance: -; d_gene: -